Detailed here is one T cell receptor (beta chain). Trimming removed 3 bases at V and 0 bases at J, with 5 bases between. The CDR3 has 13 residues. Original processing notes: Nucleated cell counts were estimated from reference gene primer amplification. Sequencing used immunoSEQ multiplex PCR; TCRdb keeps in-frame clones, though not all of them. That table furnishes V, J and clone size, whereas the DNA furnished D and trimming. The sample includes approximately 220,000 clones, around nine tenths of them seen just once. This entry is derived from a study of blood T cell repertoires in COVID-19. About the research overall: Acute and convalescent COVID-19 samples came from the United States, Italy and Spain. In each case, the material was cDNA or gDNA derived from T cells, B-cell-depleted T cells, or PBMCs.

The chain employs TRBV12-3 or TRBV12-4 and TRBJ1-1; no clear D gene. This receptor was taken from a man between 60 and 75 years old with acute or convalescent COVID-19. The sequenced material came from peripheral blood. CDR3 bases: TGTGCCAGCAGTTTGGTAGTGAACACTGAAGCTTTCTTT. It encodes CASSLVVNTEAFF.